Presented here are 21 T cell receptor beta chains from one specimen sequenced in a study of Graves' ophthalmopathy and Graves' hyperthyroidism. The TCR beta CDR3 regions underwent amplification from RNA transcripts. The authors performed first-round RT-PCR with HTBI primers and then a second-round multiplex PCR. TCRdb re-analysed the multiplex PCR reads in MiXCR, keeping a single row per CDR3 protein. Of 900,000 to 1,200,000 distinct CDR3 sequences listed, about 40% are singletons. Sequencing was carried out using peripheral blood or thyroid tissue (not recorded which). The origin of the receptors is an adult man with Graves' hyperthyroidism.

V gene TRBV20-1 combines with J gene TRBJ2-7, with 11 bases aligning to TRBD2. This CDR3 spans 15 amino acids. Losses at the gene ends were 8 bases for V and 0 bases for J; bases not matched to a gene: 9. Germline lookup yields CDR1 DFQATT and CDR2 SNEGSKA (reference sequence). The CDR3 reads CSTNSLAGGSYEQYF. The DNA of the CDR3 is TGCAGTACTAACAGTCTAGCGGGGGGCTCCTACGAGCAGTACTTC.

The chain recombines TRBV25-1 with TRBJ1-1, with 7 positions matching TRBD1. This CDR3 comprises 17 residues. V lost 7 bases, J lost 0 bases, and 14 bases stayed unmatched. CDR1 and CDR2 (germline): MGHDK, SYGVNS. The CDR3, as DNA: TGTGCCAGCATGCCCGGGGGGCCCGGGACAGTGAACACTGAAGCTTTCTTT. Translation gives CASMPGGPGTVNTEAFF.

The sample holds many counts of this clonotype. The genes are TRBV7-2 and TRBJ1-1, with D possibly matching TRBD1 (6 bases). Trimming removed 5 bases from V and 5 bases from J, with 21 bases in between. Germline V gene data show CDR1 as SGHTA and CDR2 as FQGNSA. The CDR3 is 16 amino acids. CDR3 nucleotides: TGTGCCAGCAGCGCACAGACGGGGACATTTTGGACTGAAGCTTTCTTT. It codes for CASSAQTGTFWTEAFF.

Concerning this clonotype itself: With a much larger clone just one base away, this may be a read error. The rearrangement joins TRBV7-9 to TRBJ1-6; D uncertain. The CDR3 totals 14 residues. CDR1 is SEHNR, CDR2 FQNEAQ, per germline (reference sequence). V lost 5 bases and J lost 2, with 7 bases in between. CDR3: CASSHDPYNSPLHF. The DNA for the CDR3 is TGTGCCAGCAGCCACGACCCCTATAATTCACCCCTCCACTTT.

This clonotype has just one count. The chain joins TRBV27 to TRBJ1-2; D may be TRBD1 (6 bases). From germline, CDR1 is MNHEY and CDR2 SMNVEV (reference sequence). The CDR3 consists of 14 residues. Trimming removed 1 base from V and 6 bases from J, with 12 bases in between. CDR3 residues: CASSLLGGADGYTF. CDR3 DNA: TGTGCCAGCAGTTTATTAGGGGGGGCGGATGGCTACACCTTC.

This chain links TRBV9 with TRBJ1-1; unclear D gene. The germline V gene encodes CDR1 SGDLS and CDR2 YYNGEE. This CDR3 region has 14 residues. The V end lost 2 bases, the J end lost 5 bases, and 13 bases lay between the germline ends. CDR3 DNA: TGTGCCAGCAGCGTCCCCGATGGTAGGACTGAAGCTTTCTTT. It specifies CASSVPDGRTEAFF.

There are a few counts of this clonotype. This chain uses TRBV6-5 with TRBJ1-5, with 7 bases that match TRBD1. The V gene end was trimmed by 2 bases and the J gene end by 0 bases; junction bases not matched to a gene: 1. CDR3 length: 15 amino acids. The germline V gene encodes CDR1 MNHEY and CDR2 SVGAGI. In nucleotides, the CDR3 is TGTGCCAGCAGTTACGGGACAGATAGCAATCAGCCCCAGCATTTT. This gives the protein CASSYGTDSNQPQHF.

The chain couples TRBV11-2 to TRBJ2-2; 7 bases agree with TRBD1. J gave up 0 bases and V 5 bases, and 6 bases lay outside the gene matches. The germline V gene has CDR1 SGHAT and CDR2 FQNNGV. CDR3 length: 16 residues. CDR3 nucleotide sequence: TGTGCCAGCAGCCAGCTAGACAGGGCGAACACCGGGGAGCTGTTTTTT. This codes for CASSQLDRANTGELFF.

This chain connects TRBV19 to TRBJ2-5, with D perhaps matching TRBD1 (6 bases). With the DNA end fitting TRBJ2-7 better, the J assignment may be wrong. This CDR3 contains 16 residues. The germline gives CDR1 LNHDA, CDR2 SQIVND (reference sequence). For the CDR3, the DNA is TGTGCCAGTAGTGAGAACAGGGAGCGTGGGTCCTACGAGCAGTACTTC. Translated: CASSENRERGSYEQYF.

About this clonotype itself: With a much larger clone just one base away, this may be a read error. The rearrangement uses TRBV28 and TRBJ2-7; TRBD1 matches at 7 bases. CDR1 is MDHEN, CDR2 SYDVKM, per germline. This CDR3 contains 13 residues. Trimming removed 5 bases from V and 3 bases from J; junction bases left unmatched: 4. The DNA of the CDR3 is TGTGCCAGCAGTCGACAGGGAAACTACGAGCAGTACTTC. As protein: CASSRQGNYEQYF.

This clonotype was recorded at least ten times. The chain is built from TRBV12-3 or TRBV12-4 and TRBJ1-1; D perhaps matches TRBD1 (6 bases). This CDR3 is built from 15 residues. Trimming took 3 bases from V and 1 from J, leaving 12 bases between them. The DNA for the CDR3 is TGTGCCAGCAGTTTCCGGGACACGCCGAACACTGAAGCTTTCTTT. Its translation: CASSFRDTPNTEAFF.

This clonotype showed up many times. The chain couples TRBV2 to TRBJ1-1; D unresolved. The CDR3 loop spans 13 amino acids. V was cut by 8 bases and J by 5 bases, with 15 bases left in between. Germline CDR1 SNHLY, CDR2 FYNNEI. The CDR3 protein is CASRPPEGTEAFF. The CDR3, as DNA: TGTGCCAGCCGTCCCCCCGAAGGAACTGAAGCTTTCTTT. Drawing the rest from reference TRBV2 and TRBJ1-1, the complete variable domain is EPEVTQTPSHQVTQMGQEVILRCVPISNHLYFYWYRQILGQKVEFLVSFYNNEISEKSEIFDDQFSVERPDGSNFTLKIRSTKLEDSAMYFCASRPPEGTEAFFGQGTRLTVV.

This chain uses TRBV29-1 with TRBJ1-4; 10 nucleotides match TRBD1. The CDR3 extends over 14 amino acids. Germline CDR1 reads SQVTM; CDR2 reads ANQGSEA. V shed 4 bases and J 4 bases; nucleotides not matched to a gene: 3. The CDR3, as DNA: TGCAGCGTTGGGACAGGGGGGCTTAATGAAAAACTGTTTTTT. Translating gives CSVGTGGLNEKLFF.

V usage is TRBV9 and J usage is TRBJ1-2; TRBD1 matches at 7 bases. In germline, CDR1 is SGDLS, CDR2 YYNGEE. J gave up 4 bases and V 1 base, and 7 bases lay outside the gene matches. CDR3 length: 15 amino acids. The CDR3 nucleotides read TGTGCCAGCAGCGTATGGGGCAGGGGGGCCTATGGCTACACCTTC. Translating gives CASSVWGRGAYGYTF.

Comment on this clonotype: This may be a read error: a much more frequent sequence differs by one nucleotide. The conserved final phenylalanine or tryptophan is absent from the CDR3, which likely points to a read error. This chain connects TRBV7-9 to TRBJ2-7, with 9 bases matching TRBD1. The CDR3 has 15 amino acids. Trimming took 5 bases from V and 3 from J; bases not matched to a gene: 8. CDR1 is SEHNR and CDR2 is FQNEAQ in the germline V gene (reference sequence). The CDR3 protein is CASSPTGGRGYEQYL. The CDR3 DNA is TGTGCCAGCAGCCCGACAGGGGGTCGAGGCTACGAGCAGTACCTC.

This clonotype has at least ten counts. The chain links TRBV7-2 to TRBJ1-1; 7 nucleotides line up with TRBD1. Trimming took 0 bases from V and 11 from J; bases not matched to a gene: 12. This CDR3 is built from 15 residues. Germline V CDR1 and CDR2: SGHTA, FQGNSA. The CDR3 loop is CASSLALLDRATAFF. The CDR3 nucleotides read TGTGCCAGCAGCTTAGCCCTACTAGACAGGGCAACGGCTTTCTTT.

A single count supports this clonotype. A junction boundary mismatches the germline segment, possibly from a read error. The chain combines TRBV7-2 with TRBJ2-2; D is ambiguous. Germline V gives CDR1 SGHTA, CDR2 FQGNSA. The CDR3 length is 15 residues. The CDR3 spells CASSLLLANTGELFF. The CDR3 bases are TGTGCCAGCAGCCTCCTTCTTGCGAACACCGGAGAGCTGTTTTTT.

Ten or more counts support this clonotype. This chain joins TRBV7-9 and TRBJ1-1; D remains ambiguous. V shed 0 bases and J shed 4 bases, with 12 bases lying between them. Germline CDR1 is SEHNR and CDR2 is FQNEAQ (reference sequence). This CDR3 spans 15 amino acids. The CDR3 DNA sequence: TGTGCCAGCAGCTTAGCTGCCGGGCCCGGCACTGAAGCTTTCTTT. The encoded protein is CASSLAAGPGTEAFF.

This clonotype occurred a few times. This chain links TRBV12-3 or TRBV12-4 with TRBJ1-1; the D gene is possibly TRBD1 (5 bases). The CDR3 extends over 16 amino acids. V dropped 8 bases and J dropped 5 bases, with 24 bases sitting between them. The CDR3 region is CASRFGPGGGGTEAFF. The CDR3 nucleotides are TGTGCCAGCCGATTTGGCCCCGGGGGGGGAGGGACTGAAGCTTTCTTT.

In regard to this clonotype: A much larger clone is a single base away; this may be a read error. This rearrangement joins TRBV7-8 to TRBJ1-4; no definite D call. Trimming took off 0 bases at V and 8 bases at J, with 16 bases between the two ends. Germline lookup yields CDR1 SGHVS and CDR2 FQNEAQ. CDR3 length: 16 amino acids. In nucleotides, the CDR3 is TGTGCCAGCAGCTTAGCATCCTGGGGTTTTGGGGAAAAACTGTTTTTT. Protein: CASSLASWGFGEKLFF.

The V and J genes are TRBV25-1 and TRBJ2-2, with D possibly being TRBD1 or TRBD2 (7 bases each). V was shortened by 5 bases and J by 4 bases, with 17 bases between the two germline ends. Germline V gene sequence: CDR1 MGHDK, CDR2 SYGVNS. The CDR3 contains 16 residues. CDR3 sequence: CASSLLTGEGTGELFF. DNA for the CDR3: TGTGCCAGCAGTTTATTAACAGGGGAGGGCACCGGGGAGCTGTTTTTT.